This TCR beta chain was retrieved from a study of cytomegalovirus exposure and HLA in healthy donors (dated by TCRdb to 2015 to 2018). About the study as a whole: In an earlier analysis of some 550 of the donors, 276 Gb of sequence data and 90 million to 120 million unique TCR beta sequences from about 179 million T cells were reported. The genetic ancestry cluster associated with self-reported Caucasian donors included approximately 85% of the roughly 400 genotyped donors. On average, over 200,000 unique TCR beta nucleotide sequences were sequenced per donor among several hundred genotyped donors of the cohort, with around 19% of those sequences being non-productive. The study profiled the T cell repertoires of hundreds of subjects by immunosequencing and related them to cytomegalovirus serostatus. Every discovery cohort repertoire had been produced on one sequencing platform. A later analysis re-examined previously published TCR beta repertoires from several hundred donors and added high-resolution HLA genotyping to investigate patterns of TCR occurrence. About 300 gigabases of sequencing data and tens of millions of unique TCR sequences were included in an early release covering several hundred HLA-typed donors. HLA typing covered class I and class II loci at four-digit resolution. A later genetic analysis took genome-wide SNP genotypes for about three fifths of the 666 donors and used that subset as a discovery cohort. Four or five DR-DQ haplotypes were treated as single units for association and clustering because of strong linkage in the cohort. In the later analysis, no new phenotypic data were used to find candidate immune exposures; instead, reliance was placed on TCR beta sequences and their occurrence across donors. High-throughput TCR immunosequencing, statistical association of individual TCRs with disease status, and machine learning were combined to predict cytomegalovirus infection status. The study was designed to test whether signatures of past pathogen exposure could be identified by cataloging public T cell receptors. An earlier analysis of around 580 of the donors used high-throughput TCR beta sequencing to judge whether each TCR beta V gene segment behaved as functional or pseudogenic. Donor age, sex, ethnicity and CMV serostatus were collected together with the repertoire data. The number of donors typed differed by locus, with 629-630 for A, B, C, DRB1 and DQB1, approximately 500 for DQA1, 600 to 610 for DPA1, and some 450 for DPB1. A separate validation cohort of about 110 different subjects was used in addition to the approximately 640-subject first cohort. The paper's findings and limits, for the study overall: Cytomegalovirus status was reported to be diagnosed by the classifier with high specificity and sensitivity in both the original and validation cohorts. In a later analysis, most CMV-associated TCR beta chains were found to appear HLA-restricted, with HLA associations seemingly driven largely by CMV exposure. In an earlier analysis of some 500 of the donors, most TCR beta V segments were observed in productive rearrangements about 87% or about 30% of the time, broadly matching IMGT annotations. V-gene and J-gene trimming of TCR beta chains was associated with a missense DCLRE1C variant in a later genetic analysis, and the association was replicated in an independent cohort. Compared with equally common non-associated chains, HLA-associated TCR beta chains in a later analysis were more clonally expanded and had lower generation probabilities. At a false discovery rate of 0.05, a later analysis linked 16,951 TCR beta sequences to specific HLA alleles. A further reported finding was that TCR beta sequences accurately predicted the HLA-A and HLA-B alleles for most subjects in the first cohort. Sequencing depth was assumed to be roughly uniform across donors in the presence/absence analyses, though that assumption may not hold. Immune exposure information for the cohort was limited to CMV serostatus. Because HLA typing was missing for some donors at each locus, association tests included only the typed subset. Linkage disequilibrium might explain the correlated functional status among segregating V segments, but an unknown experimental factor could not be excluded. The study gave a list of under 200 TCR beta chains associated with cytomegalovirus. The earlier analysis of some 540 of the donors excluded some 15 rarely observed V segments, including chromosome 9 orphons, because counts were too low. In a later analysis, TCR association rates were found to vary across HLA loci, with the most associated TCRs seen for DRB1 alleles and the fewest for HLA-C alleles. A group of highly shared sequence variants was considered likely to be a technical artifact of the sequencing pipeline. According to the authors, the approach could potentially be generalized to other disease states and immunological phenotypes. A later genetic analysis reported fewer N-insertions in productive TCRs among donors in an Asian-associated ancestry cluster than the roughly 700-donor mean. Several of the top co-occurrence clusters appeared to be linked to parvovirus B19, influenza, CMV and Epstein-Barr virus, according to a later analysis. Most TCR sequences were observed very rarely across donors, whereas some public TCRs were present in many individuals. Three of the identified cytomegalovirus-associated TCR beta chains were confirmed in vitro to be specific for cytomegalovirus antigens. When HLA alleles, especially DR and DQ, strongly co-occurred, attributing TCR associations to individual alleles was difficult. Some IMGT-functional V segments, including TRBV6-2 and TRBV6-3, could not be distinguished by the 87-base-pair reads and were therefore excluded. In this cohort, only TCR beta chains were sequenced, and detectable features were limited by the absence of alpha or paired-chain data.

In total, roughly 670 healthy bone marrow donors made up the cohort. At the time of sampling, every cohort member was nominally healthy, though immune exposures that went unrecorded were likely present. The donor was CMV seronegative and belonged to the group of roughly 330 seronegative cohort members. A peripheral blood sample was provided by each donor, and peripheral blood mononuclear cells were used for TCR beta sequencing. Genomic DNA was extracted from the blood cell samples with the Qiagen DNeasy Blood Extraction Kit. About this clone: No antigen is known for it. Compared with germline, one end of the junction differs, possibly owing to a read error.

The library came from the immunoSEQ multiplex PCR assay. For the multiplex PCR, a mixture combining 60 forward primers for TCR Vbeta segments and 13 reverse primers for TCR Jbeta segments was used. Amplification of the CDR3 region of rearranged TCR beta genes was performed with a multiplex PCR assay on genomic DNA. Amplified TCR beta libraries were sequenced as 87-base-pair reads on the Illumina HiSeq System. The source study handled its data this way. Across the roughly 640 repertoires, a later analysis counted some 80 million unique TCR beta chains, 9.5 million to 13 million of which were shared by at least two donors. To remove PCR and sequencing errors, raw reads were error-corrected and collapsed into unique sequences using a nearest-neighbor algorithm that merged closely related sequences. V, D and J gene segments were assigned by aligning CDR3 sequences to IMGT reference sequences. Each retained sequence needed at least a six-nucleotide match to both a V gene segment and a J gene segment. A rearrangement was called productive if the CDR3 had no stop codons and remained in frame with V and J, and every other rearrangement was called non-productive. CDR3 was defined by IMGT convention, running from the second conserved V-encoded cysteine to the conserved J-encoded phenylalanine. In an earlier analysis of around 540 of the donors, sequences lacking an unambiguous match to a single V gene segment were excluded. In an earlier analysis of a few hundred of the donors, V segments were called functional above 56.7% productive rearrangements and were called segregating when the between-donor standard deviation exceeded 5%. To diagnose cytomegalovirus status from the catalog of TCR beta chain sequences, a statistical classification framework was built. In a later analysis, V and J genes were assigned by comparing TCR nucleotide sequences against IMGT/GENE-DB human TR gene sequences. In a later analysis, CDR3 sequences and most-parsimonious VDJ recombination scenarios were assigned using the TCRdist pipeline. In a later analysis, every TCR beta chain was defined by the combination of its CDR3 amino acid sequence and its V-gene family, and reads without a unique V-gene family were dropped. A later analysis removed several hundred highly shared, low-generation-probability nucleotide sequences to deal with suspected cross-contamination and a sequencing artifact. In a later analysis, a clonal expansion index for each public chain was calculated from normalized within-repertoire ranks of inferred template counts. A later analysis computed generation probabilities with a VDJ recombination model fitted to out-of-frame rearrangements, and checked the results against IGoR. Hypergeometric tests were used in a later analysis to score TCR-TCR, TCR-HLA and TCR-CMV co-occurrence, with a repertoire-size bias correction applied to the TCR pairs. In a later analysis, false discovery rates were estimated by permuting HLA or CMV assignments 20 times. A later analysis grouped co-occurring TCRs with DBSCAN, adding TCRdist sequence similarity when clustering within HLA-allele-positive subsets. Repertoires with fewer than 30,000 or more than 120,000 public chains were left out of co-occurrence clustering, as were four to six repertoires with anomalous nucleotide sharing. This immuneACCESS table, as held by TCRdb, lists in-frame sequences with V and J called but not all clones. Of the missing ones, under half trace to an unresolved V gene in checked studies; the others have no known cause. D and trimming were read from the DNA, whereas the V and J calls and clone size are those reported in that table. This sample holds approximately 190,000 clones; over 70% were observed only once. Together, the top ten hold over 3.5% of the sample.

In the germline V gene (reference sequence), CDR1 corresponds to SEHNR and CDR2 to FQNEAQ. The CDR3, cysteine through phenylalanine, is 13 amino acids long. Only the CDR3 region is kept as DNA, spanning 39 bases read in frame from base 1. The sequence joins TRBV7-9 to TRBJ1-6, and possibly TRBD1, on 5 matching bases. The sample consisted of PBMCs. This sequence originates from a man aged 50 or older in good health and CMV-seronegative. In nucleotide form, the sequence is TGTTCCAGCAGCTTTTCAGGGTCGGACCCCCTCCACTTT. Its protein product is CSSSFSGSDPLHF.